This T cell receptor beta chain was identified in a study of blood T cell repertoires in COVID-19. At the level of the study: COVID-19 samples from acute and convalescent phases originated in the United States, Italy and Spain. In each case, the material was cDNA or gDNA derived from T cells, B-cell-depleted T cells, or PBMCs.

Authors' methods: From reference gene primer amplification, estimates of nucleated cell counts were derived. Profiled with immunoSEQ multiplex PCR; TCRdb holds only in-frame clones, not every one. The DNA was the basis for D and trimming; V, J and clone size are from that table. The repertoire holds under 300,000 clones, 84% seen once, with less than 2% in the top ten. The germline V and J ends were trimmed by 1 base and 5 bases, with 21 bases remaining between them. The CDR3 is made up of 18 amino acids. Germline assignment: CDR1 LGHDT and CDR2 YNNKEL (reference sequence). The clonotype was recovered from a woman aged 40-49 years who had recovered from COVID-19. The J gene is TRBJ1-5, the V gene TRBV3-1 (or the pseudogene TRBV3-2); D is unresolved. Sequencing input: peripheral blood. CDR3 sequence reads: CASSQGRLSGRAYQPQHF. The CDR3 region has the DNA TGTGCCAGCAGCCAAGGGCGTTTATCGGGGAGGGCATATCAGCCCCAGCATTTT.